One and the same sample provided the 23 T cell receptor beta chains below, sequenced in a study of regulatory T cells in long-lasting Graves disease. Investigators prepared the TCR beta libraries by applying iRepertoire HTBI primers and Arm-PCR of CDR3 regions. TCRdb fed the multiplex PCR reads into MiXCR, producing one record per CDR3 protein. The sample has 450,000 to 500,000 distinct CDR3 sequences, 15% to 20% seen once; the top ten hold 12%. Time point indicated: newly diagnosed GD, antithyroid drugs for less than 3 months. PBMCs provided the RNA from which the TCR library was made. A further study also used this sample, focusing on T cells in Graves' hyperthyroidism and ophthalmopathy.

The input for sequencing was peripheral blood mononuclear cells (PBMCs), taken at new diagnosis, from a patient treated with antithyroid drugs. These receptors came from a man aged 35 to 55 with Graves disease.

This clonotype showed up many times. The germline gene is not matched at one end of the junction; a read error may be the cause. This rearrangement joins TRBV5-1 to TRBJ2-1, with D possibly being TRBD1 (6 bases). The CDR3 is 14 amino acids. CDR1 is SGHRS, CDR2 YFSETQ, per germline. CDR3 loop: CASSSTDSYNEQFF. For the CDR3, the DNA is TGTGCCAGCAGTTCCACGGACAGTTACAATGAGCAGTTCTTC.

Points on this clonotype: At one end the junction does not follow the germline gene, possibly because of a read error. This sequence joins TRBV28 and TRBJ2-4; 8 bases agree with TRBD1. The CDR3 length is 16 residues. CDR1 and CDR2 from the germline V gene are MDHEN and SYDVKM. This chain's CDR3 is CASSSPGQGTKSIQYF. CDR3 sequence (DNA): TGTGCCAGCAGTTCACCCGGACAGGGAACCAAAAGCATTCAGTACTTC. The whole variable domain, filled in from reference TRBV28 and TRBJ2-4, reads DVKVTQSSRYLVKRTGEKVFLECVQDMDHENMFWYRQDPGLGLRLIYFSYDVKMKEKGDIPEGYSVSREKKERFSLILESASTNQTSMYLCASSSPGQGTKSIQYFGAGTRLSVL.

This clonotype was recorded at least ten times. This chain uses TRBV7-9 with TRBJ2-5, with D perhaps TRBD2 (6 bases). V was trimmed by 1 base and J by 5 bases, leaving 11 bases between them. Looked up from germline, CDR1 is SEHNR and CDR2 is FQNEAQ (reference sequence). The CDR3 totals 14 residues. In DNA, the CDR3 is TGTGCCAGCAGCTTAGTCGGGAGCTTGGAGACCCAGTACTTC. It yields the protein CASSLVGSLETQYF. The whole variable domain, remainder taken from reference TRBV7-9 and TRBJ2-5, is DTGVSQNPRHKITKRGQNVTFRCDPISEHNRLYWYRQTLGQGPEFLTYFQNEAQLEKSRLLSDRFSAERPKGSFSTLEIQRTEQGDSAMYLCASSLVGSLETQYFGPGTRLLVL.

Ten or more counts support this clonotype. CDR3 sequence reads: CASNTGPLRKNEQFF. CDR3 nucleotide sequence: TGTGCCAGCAATACCGGGCCCCTACGAAAGAATGAGCAGTTCTTC. The genes are TRBV2 and TRBJ2-1; D gene ambiguous. Germline-derived CDR1 and CDR2 are SNHLY and FYNNEI. The germline V and J ends were trimmed by 7 bases and 7 bases, with 20 bases remaining between them. The length of the CDR3 is 15 residues. Full variable domain (remainder filled in from reference TRBV2 and TRBJ2-1): EPEVTQTPSHQVTQMGQEVILRCVPISNHLYFYWYRQILGQKVEFLVSFYNNEISEKSEIFDDQFSVERPDGSNFTLKIRSTKLEDSAMYFCASNTGPLRKNEQFFGPGTRLTVL.

In this sample, this clonotype turned up many times. The chain employs TRBV5-1 and TRBJ2-3, with a possible D match to TRBD1 (5 bases). CDR1 SGHRS and CDR2 YFSETQ come from the germline V gene. Trimming took off 0 bases at V and 4 bases at J, with 15 bases between the two ends. The CDR3 is made up of 16 amino acids. The CDR3: CASSLAQGSLADTQYF. DNA of the CDR3: TGCGCCAGCAGCTTGGCCCAGGGAAGTTTGGCAGATACGCAGTATTTT.

The chain links TRBV29-1 to TRBJ2-7, with 8 bases lining up with TRBD1. The germline V gene has CDR1 SQVTM and CDR2 ANQGSEA. The trim removed 6 bases at V and 3 bases at J, leaving 4 bases unmatched. The CDR3 has 12 amino acids. In DNA form, the CDR3 reads TGCAGCGTAAGACAGGGGATCTACGAGCAGTACTTC. Its protein is CSVRQGIYEQYF.

This clonotype has a count of ten or more. This rearrangement joins TRBV6-1 to TRBJ1-5; 10 bases match TRBD1. The junction had 11 bases not matched to a gene; V was cut back by 6 bases and J by 9 bases. CDR3 length: 15 amino acids. Germline V gene data show CDR1 as MNHNS and CDR2 as SASEGT. This CDR3 reads CASSAGTGVYRPQHF. The CDR3, as DNA: TGTGCCAGCAGCGCCGGGACAGGGGTATATCGGCCCCAGCATTTT.

This clonotype was picked up a small number of times. The chain is built from TRBV20-1 and TRBJ2-3; D is possibly TRBD2 (5 bases). Trimming left V 3 bases short and J 2 bases short, with 12 bases between. The germline V gene encodes CDR1 DFQATT and CDR2 SNEGSKA (reference sequence). This CDR3 contains 14 residues. The CDR3 region is CSASPLALTDTQYF. The CDR3 DNA follows: TGCAGTGCTAGCCCCCTAGCCCTCACAGATACGCAGTATTTT.

This clonotype was found many times. The chain has TRBV5-1 and TRBJ2-1, with 7 bases lining up with TRBD2. The CDR3 spans 15 residues. The germline V gene encodes CDR1 SGHRS and CDR2 YFSETQ. After removal of 5 bases from V and 1 base from J, the junction contained 6 bases not matched to a gene. CDR3 amino acids: CASSQSGVSYNEQFF. In DNA form, the CDR3 reads TGCGCCAGCAGTCAAAGCGGGGTTTCCTACAATGAGCAGTTCTTC.

This clonotype occurred many times. The chain uses TRBV5-1 and TRBJ2-3, with no clear D. There are 15 residues in the CDR3. Trimming stripped 0 bases from V and 2 bases from J, with 10 bases between. Germline values: CDR1 SGHRS, CDR2 YFSETQ. In DNA, the CDR3 is TGCGCCAGCAGCTTGGTGGTTGTCAACACAGATACGCAGTATTTT. This translates into CASSLVVVNTDTQYF.

This clonotype came up many times. The chain has TRBV18 and TRBJ2-5, with D hard to call. The CDR3 has 14 amino acids. Germline values: CDR1 KGHSH, CDR2 LQKENI. Trimming stripped 0 bases from V and 5 bases from J, with 10 bases between. The CDR3 protein is CASSPPSTWETQYF. CDR3 coding DNA: TGTGCCAGCTCACCACCGTCCACTTGGGAGACCCAGTACTTC.

The chain combines TRBV5-6 with TRBJ2-3; 9 positions match TRBD1. Trimming removed 2 bases from V and 3 bases from J; junction bases left unmatched: 4. Germline V CDR1 and CDR2: SGHDT, YYEEEE. There are 15 residues in the CDR3. This chain's CDR3 is CASSFTGGSTDTQYF. CDR3 DNA: TGTGCCAGCAGCTTTACAGGGGGCAGTACAGATACGCAGTATTTT.

CDR3 loop: CAISELGSGRRGGGPYNEQYF. DNA for the CDR3: TGTGCCATCAGTGAGCTCGGATCGGGGCGGCGGGGGGGCGGTCCCTACAATGAGCAGTACTTC. The chain employs TRBV10-3 and TRBJ2-7, with 9 bases that match TRBD2. This CDR3 is 21 amino acids long. Trimming took 2 bases from V and 7 from J; bases not matched to a gene: 27. Germline CDR1 ENHRY, CDR2 SYGVKD.

This clonotype was counted at least ten times. The CDR3 reads CASSHGTLPDTQYF. The CDR3 DNA reads TGTGCCAGCAGTCACGGGACTCTCCCAGATACGCAGTATTTT. The chain is built from TRBV6-2 or TRBV6-3 and TRBJ2-3; TRBD2 is a possible D gene (6 bases). The CDR3 contains 14 residues. Germline-derived CDR1 and CDR2 are MNHEY and SVGEGT. V was clipped by 5 bases and J by 4 bases, with 13 bases between them.

This chain links TRBV28 with TRBJ2-3; maybe TRBD2 (6 bases). Germline V lookup: CDR1 MDHEN, CDR2 SYDVKM. V dropped 8 bases and J dropped 3 bases, with 9 bases sitting between them. The CDR3 is made up of 12 amino acids. The CDR3 bases are TGTGCCAGCGGGACTCCTACAGATACGCAGTATTTT. It codes for CASGTPTDTQYF.

This clonotype appeared many times. V usage is TRBV5-1 and J usage is TRBJ2-6; a possible D gene is TRBD1 (6 bases). Trimming cost V 3 bases and J 1 base, with 8 bases left between them. CDR3 size: 15 residues. Germline-derived CDR1 and CDR2 are SGHRS and YFSETQ. The CDR3 nucleotides read TGCGCCAGCAGCTGGGGGCAGTCTGGGGCCAACGTCCTGACTTTC. Translated, it gives CASSWGQSGANVLTF.

This clonotype was recorded many times. This chain uses TRBV28 with TRBJ2-7; 11 bases match TRBD2. The V gene end was trimmed by 6 bases and the J gene end by 4 bases; junction bases not matched to a gene: 11. The CDR3 is 16 residues long. CDR1 MDHEN and CDR2 SYDVKM come from the germline V gene. The CDR3, as DNA: TGTGCCAGCAGCGAAAGTAGACTAGCGGGAAGGTACGAGCAGTACTTC. As protein: CASSESRLAGRYEQYF.

This clonotype was counted a few times. This may be a read error, as it is one base from a much larger clone. This rearrangement joins TRBV11-2 to TRBJ2-3; D not certain. Germline CDR1 is SGHAT and CDR2 is FQNNGV. CDR3 length equals 15 residues. CDR3 sequence reads: CASGLEAASTDTQYF. CDR3 coding DNA: TGTGCCAGCGGCTTAGAGGCAGCCAGCACAGATACGCAGTATTTT.

This clonotype has at least ten counts. The genes are TRBV28 and TRBJ2-6; 11 positions match TRBD1. This CDR3 is built from 18 residues. Germline loops: CDR1 MDHEN, CDR2 SYDVKM. The J segment lost 1 base and the V segment lost 5 bases, leaving 7 bases of the junction unmatched. The CDR3 loop reads CASSAIRDRGSGANVLTF. CDR3 nucleotide sequence: TGTGCCAGCAGTGCAATCCGGGACAGGGGGTCTGGGGCCAACGTCCTGACTTTC.

There are many counts of this clonotype. The chain joins TRBV7-9 to TRBJ2-3; 13 nucleotides align to TRBD2. The CDR3 extends over 17 amino acids. The V gene's germline CDR1 is SEHNR and CDR2 FQNEAQ (reference sequence). V lost 4 bases and J lost 5; bases outside the gene matches: 9. CDR3 nucleotides: TGTGCCAGCAGCTCTCGGACTAGCGGGAGTAAGGAAGATACGCAGTATTTT. It translates to CASSSRTSGSKEDTQYF.

This clonotype came up a few times. The gene calls are TRBV15 and TRBJ2-3; no definite D call. Germline V gives CDR1 LNHNV, CDR2 YYDKDF (reference sequence). V was pared by 8 bases and J by 2 bases, with 11 bases between. The CDR3 spans 13 residues. The CDR3 nucleotides are TGTGCCACCTCGGCACTGACCACAGATACGCAGTATTTT. Protein sequence: CATSALTTDTQYF.

Ten or more counts support this clonotype. The CDR3 nucleotides read TGTGCCAGCAGTTTATGGGCCGTGGAGACCCAGTACTTC. This sequence encodes CASSLWAVETQYF. The chain has TRBV28 and TRBJ2-5, with no clear D. CDR1 is MDHEN and CDR2 is SYDVKM in the germline V gene. Trimming stripped 0 bases from V and 5 bases from J, with 7 bases between. The CDR3 runs to 13 residues.

This clonotype was picked up many times. The chain couples TRBV20-1 to TRBJ2-3; the D gene is possibly TRBD2 (6 bases). V was clipped by 1 base and J by 4 bases, with 18 bases between them. The length of the CDR3 is 16 residues. CDR1 and CDR2 (germline): DFQATT, SNEGSKA (reference sequence). CDR3 DNA sequence: TGCAGTGCTAGAGGTCCGGCGGGAAAAAGTGCAGATACGCAGTATTTT. This encodes CSARGPAGKSADTQYF.